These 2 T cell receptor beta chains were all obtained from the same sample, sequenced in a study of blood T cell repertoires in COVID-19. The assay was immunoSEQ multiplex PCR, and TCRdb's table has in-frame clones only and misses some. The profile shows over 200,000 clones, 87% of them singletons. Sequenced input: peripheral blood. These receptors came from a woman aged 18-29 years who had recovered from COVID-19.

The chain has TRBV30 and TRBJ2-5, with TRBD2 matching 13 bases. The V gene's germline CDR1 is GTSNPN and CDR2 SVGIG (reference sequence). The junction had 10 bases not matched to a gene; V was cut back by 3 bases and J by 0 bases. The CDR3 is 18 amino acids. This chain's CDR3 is CAWRMATSGRLYQETQYF. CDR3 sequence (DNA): TGTGCCTGGAGAATGGCGACTAGCGGGAGGCTGTACCAAGAGACCCAGTACTTC.

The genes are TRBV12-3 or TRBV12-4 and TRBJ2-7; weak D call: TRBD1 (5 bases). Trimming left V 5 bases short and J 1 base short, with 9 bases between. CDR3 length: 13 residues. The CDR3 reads CASSPGPSYEQYF. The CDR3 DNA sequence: TGTGCCAGCAGTCCAGGGCCTTCCTACGAGCAGTACTTC.